Given below is one T cell receptor (beta chain) in context. Its antigen remains unknown. The CDR3 is made up of 13 amino acids. CDR1 and CDR2 (germline): LNHDA, SQIVND (reference sequence). V lost 0 bases and J 7 bases, leaving 7 bases between the germline ends. The data were taken from a study of cytomegalovirus exposure and HLA in healthy donors. Study-wide findings and caveats: A previous analysis found most TCR beta V segments productive roughly 87% or roughly 30% of the time. Beyond CMV serostatus, there was no information to go on about immune exposure.

The PCR employed 60 Vbeta primers together with 13 Jbeta primers. The table came from immunoSEQ multiplex PCR; TCRdb's copy has only in-frame clones and leaves some out. The sample has about 180,000 clones, 60% to 85% seen once. The sample consisted of PBMCs. This receptor was taken from a middle-aged man in good health and CMV-seronegative. The chain links TRBV19 to TRBJ1-5; unclear D gene. CDR3 DNA: TGTGCCAGTAGTATAGACCCCCGGCAGCCCCAGCATTTT. Protein: CASSIDPRQPQHF.